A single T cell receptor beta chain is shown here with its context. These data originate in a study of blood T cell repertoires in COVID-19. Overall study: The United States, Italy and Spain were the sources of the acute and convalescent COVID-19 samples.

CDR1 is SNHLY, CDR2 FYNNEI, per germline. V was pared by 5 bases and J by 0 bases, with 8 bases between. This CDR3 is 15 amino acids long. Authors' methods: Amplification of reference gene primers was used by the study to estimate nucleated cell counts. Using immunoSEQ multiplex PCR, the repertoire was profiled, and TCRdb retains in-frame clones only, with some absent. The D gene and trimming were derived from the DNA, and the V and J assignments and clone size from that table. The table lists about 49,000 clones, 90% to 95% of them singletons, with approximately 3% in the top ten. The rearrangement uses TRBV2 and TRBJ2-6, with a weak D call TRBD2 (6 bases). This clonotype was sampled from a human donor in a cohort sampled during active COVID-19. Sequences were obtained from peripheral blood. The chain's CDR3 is CASSRTNSGANVLTF. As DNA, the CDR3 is TGTGCCAGCAGTCGGACTAACTCTGGGGCCAACGTCCTGACTTTC.